These T cell receptor beta chains were read from a single sample in a study of blood T cell repertoires in COVID-19. TCRdb keeps only in-frame clones here, not all; method: immunoSEQ multiplex PCR. The sample records roughly 140,000 clones, over 80% being singletons. Material: peripheral blood. The receptors originated from a woman in her forties or fifties with acute or convalescent COVID-19. Both conserved end residues are part of each CDR3. Each record gives: D gene, clone size, J gene, V gene, CDR3 DNA, CDR3 protein. A D gene is named only where the DNA matches it firmly. The size entry is marked missing in some rows and otherwise reads once, few, many or a size class.

TRBD1,.,TRBJ1-4,TRBV13,TGTGCCAGCGGGACAGGGGATGAAAAACTGTTTTTT,CASGTGDEKLFF
.,.,TRBJ1-3,TRBV9,TGTGCCAGCACCGGGCAGGGCTCTGGAAACACCATATATTTT,CASTGQGSGNTIYF
TRBD1,.,TRBJ1-2,TRBV6-5,TGTGCCAGCAGTTCGGGACAGGGGGACGGTGGCTACACCTTC,CASSSGQGDGGYTF
.,.,TRBJ1-4,TRBV5-1,TGCGCCAGCAGCTTGGGTCGGGGTGAAAAACTGTTTTTT,CASSLGRGEKLFF
.,few,TRBJ2-5,TRBV18,TGTGCCAGCTCACCAATTCAACCAGGTGTAGAGACCCAGTACTTC,CASSPIQPGVETQYF
.,few,TRBJ2-7,TRBV6-5,TGTGCCAGCAGGAACCCCCGACACAACCCCTACGAGCAGTACTTC,CASRNPRHNPYEQYF
TRBD1,once,TRBJ2-2,TRBV23-1,TGCGCCAGCATTCGGACAGGGGGGAACACCGGGGAGCTGTTTTTT,CASIRTGGNTGELFF
TRBD1,once,TRBJ1-5,TRBV2,TGTGCCAGCAGTGAACAGGGGGTCGAGTCCCAGCATTTT,CASSEQGVESQHF
.,.,TRBJ1-2,TRBV7-8,TGTGCCAGCAGCTTAGGTCTCAATCCGGGACGAGGGGGCTATGGCTACACCTTC,CASSLGLNPGRGGYGYTF
TRBD1,.,TRBJ1-1,TRBV10-3,TGTGCCATCAGGCCCGCCGCCGGGAAGGCACAGGGGTTGGGCACTGAAGCTTTCTTT,CAIRPAAGKAQGLGTEAFF
TRBD2,.,TRBJ2-7,TRBV5-1,TGCGCCAGCAGCTTGGAAGAGCGGGGGTTCTACGAGCAGTACTTC,CASSLEERGFYEQYF
TRBD2,.,TRBJ2-1,TRBV7-9,TGTGCCAGCAGCGGGGCCGTGGGACTAGCAGATTACAATGAGCAGTTCTTC,CASSGAVGLADYNEQFF
.,.,TRBJ2-1,TRBV19,TGTGCCAGCCTCCGGGCCGAAGGGGATGAGCAGTTCTTC,CASLRAEGDEQFF
TRBD1,.,TRBJ2-2,TRBV25-1,TGTGCCAGCAGTGAAAACCGGGACAGGGTCGTCGGGGAGCTGTTTTTT,CASSENRDRVVGELFF
TRBD1,.,TRBJ1-6,TRBV18,TGTGCCAGCTCACAGGACAGGGTTATAACGTCACCCCTCCACTTT,CASSQDRVITSPLHF
.,.,TRBJ2-7,TRBV30,TGTGCCTGGTCCAGGGGGAGGGAGCAGTACTTC,CAWSRGREQYF
.,.,TRBJ2-7,TRBV24-1,TGTGCCACCAGTGACGAGCCCGGGGTCCAGTACTTC,CATSDEPGVQYF
.,.,TRBJ2-7,TRBV18,TGTGCCAGCTCAACACGACAGCTAACTACCTACGAGCAGTACTTC,CASSTRQLTTYEQYF
TRBD1,few,TRBJ2-7,TRBV10-1,TGCGCCAGCAGTGGCCGGACAGGGGTCGGCTACGAGCAGTACTTC,CASSGRTGVGYEQYF
.,.,TRBJ2-7,TRBV5-6,TGTGCCAGCAGCTTGGGGCAGGTGAACTACGAGCAGTACTTC,CASSLGQVNYEQYF
.,.,TRBJ2-5,TRBV28,TGTGCCAGCAGTTTATCATACACTAGACAAGAGACCCAGTACTTC,CASSLSYTRQETQYF
.,.,TRBJ2-7,TRBV29-1,TGCAGCGTGGCGACTGGGGGGTACGAGCAGTACTTC,CSVATGGYEQYF
.,.,TRBJ2-7,TRBV27,TGTGCCAGCAGTTTATCGGGGCAGGGGTCGTACGAGCAGTACTTC,CASSLSGQGSYEQYF
.,.,TRBJ2-1,TRBV11-3,TGTGCCAGCAGCTCGTCTCTATATAGCTCCTACAATGAGCAGTTCTTC,CASSSSLYSSYNEQFF
TRBD2,.,TRBJ2-2,TRBV6-5,TGTGCCAGCATGATAGCGGGGGGCGCCGGGGAGCTGTTTTTT,CASMIAGGAGELFF
.,.,TRBJ2-7,TRBV7-3,TGTGCCAGCAGCTCAACCATTAGAGGCGAGCAGTACTTC,CASSSTIRGEQYF